This T cell receptor beta chain was captured in a study of tumor and adjacent non-tumor tissue in lung cancer. Looking at the study overall: About 4.2 million productive TCRbeta reads were obtained per sample on average.

Comments on this clonotype: Its cognate antigen is unknown. A read error is possible here, since a much larger clone lies one base away.

Findings and caveats of the study: Shorter survival was associated with higher TCR diversity in tumors.

TCRbeta libraries were built with three rounds of nested PCR, modified from ARM-PCR. TCRdb processed the multiplex PCR reads anew with MiXCR; each CDR3 protein has one entry. The sample lists under 150,000 distinct CDR3 sequences, 55% to 75% occurring once. RNA was extracted from bulk tissue without any cell sorting. Germline lookup yields CDR1 SQVTM and CDR2 ANQGSEA. V dropped 6 bases and J dropped 6; count of bases not matched to a gene: 6. CDR3 length: 13 amino acids. This clonotype originated in a man aged 30 to 45 with non-small cell lung cancer. The genes are TRBV29-1 and TRBJ2-2; TRBD1 matches at 8 bases. The sequenced sample was lung tumor tissue. CDR3 coding DNA: TGCAGCGTCCAACAGACAGGGGCCGGGGAGCTGTTTTTT. Translated, it gives CSVQQTGAGELFF.